The following is a T cell receptor beta chain sequence with its context. Its antigen is not identified. Per germline, CDR1 SGHNT and CDR2 YENEEA. The length of the CDR3 is 16 residues. Between the trimmed V and J ends, which lost 2 bases and 1 base, there was a span of 14 bases. The data are from a study of OX40 agonist ivuxolimab in advanced cancers. On the study more broadly: Two cutaneous melanoma patients and one hepatocellular carcinoma patient, three in all, had partial responses.

General observations from the study: Antigens targeted by the expanded peripheral T cells were not determined.

Some clones are missing from TCRdb's copy, which holds only in-frame ones; the method was immunoSEQ multiplex PCR. The sample records 75,000 to 95,000 clones, approximately 85% being singletons. Sample: CD4+ or CD8+ T cells sorted from blood, taken in a trial of the OX40 agonist ivuxolimab. The source is an adult with an advanced solid tumor such as melanoma, head and neck, liver or kidney cancer. The chain employs TRBV11-3 and TRBJ2-5; D is unresolved. The chain's CDR3 is CASSLTLWTRQETQYF. For the CDR3, the DNA is TGTGCCAGCAGCTTAACCCTCTGGACCCGCCAAGAGACCCAGTACTTC.